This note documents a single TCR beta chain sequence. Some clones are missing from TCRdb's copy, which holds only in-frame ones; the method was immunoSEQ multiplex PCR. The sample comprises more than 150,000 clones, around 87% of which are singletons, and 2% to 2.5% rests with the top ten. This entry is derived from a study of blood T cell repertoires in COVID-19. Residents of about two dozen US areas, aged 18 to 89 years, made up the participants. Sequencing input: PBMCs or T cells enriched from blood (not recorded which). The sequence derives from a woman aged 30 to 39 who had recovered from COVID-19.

In nucleotides, the CDR3 is TGTGCCAGCAGCGGAATTACGTCGGGGGTCTACGAGCAGTACTTC. Translating it yields CASSGITSGVYEQYF. V and J are TRBV9 and TRBJ2-7, with a tentative D call TRBD2 (6 bases). Germline loops: CDR1 SGDLS, CDR2 YYNGEE. V was shortened by 3 bases and J by 3 bases, with 16 bases between the two germline ends. The CDR3 length is 15 residues. Filled out from reference TRBV9 and TRBJ2-7, the complete variable domain reads DSGVTQTPKHLITATGQRVTLRCSPRSGDLSVYWYQQSLDQGLQFLIQYYNGEERAKGNILERFSAQQFPDLHSELNLSSLELGDSALYFCASSGITSGVYEQYFGPGTRLTVT.